This T cell receptor (beta chain) was documented in a study of CD8 T cells in Susac syndrome. The study, taken as a whole, reports: As acknowledged by the study, its TCR sequencing and HLA analysis included a relatively small number of individuals.

In regard to this clonotype: Its antigen is undetermined.

After extraction with the RNeasy kit, about 0.45 to 1 ug of the RNA was reverse transcribed using random hexamers. Via MiXCR, TCRdb re-called the immunoSEQ multiplex PCR reads, giving one row per CDR3 protein. The table includes fewer than 300,000 distinct CDR3 sequences, around 83% detected once. The germline V and J ends were trimmed by 1 base and 5 bases, with 7 bases remaining between them. Germline CDR1 and CDR2: MNHEY and SMNVEV (reference sequence). The CDR3 extends over 13 amino acids. The clonotype comes from a human donor with multiple sclerosis. The rearrangement joins TRBV27 to TRBJ2-3; TRBD2 is a possible D gene (6 bases). The sequencing sample was made of CD8+ T cells from PBMCs. CDR3 sequence reads: CASSLWRGDTQYF. CDR3 DNA: TGTGCCAGCAGTTTATGGAGGGGAGATACGCAGTATTTT.